This TCR beta chain was observed in a study of blood T cells in healthy people across ages. Study-wide points: Across samples, TCR beta diversity tracked strongly with naive T cell percentage.

With regard to this clonotype: The antigen remains undetermined.

This CDR3 contains 14 residues. Germline trimming cut 6 bases from V and 7 bases from J; bases unmatched to any gene: 5. CDR1 is MNHNY and CDR2 is SVGAGI in the germline V gene (reference sequence). A second roughly 6 to 12 cycle PCR used barcoded and J-beta primers. MiXCR, run by TCRdb on the 5' RACE reads, gives a single entry per CDR3 protein. The sample has some 890,000 distinct CDR3 sequences, about 28% seen once. This sample was also put to use in a study of T cells of mothers and their children.

The chain uses TRBV6-6 and TRBJ2-2, with 10 bases that match TRBD2. This receptor was taken from a woman aged 40 to 50 in good health. Specimen: blood. The CDR3 DNA reads TGTGCCAGCAGCACTAGCGGGGTTAGCGGGGAGCTGTTTTTT. It translates to CASSTSGVSGELFF.